The 30 T cell receptor beta chains reported below all come from one sample, sequenced in a study of cytomegalovirus exposure and HLA in healthy donors. The assay was immunoSEQ multiplex PCR, and TCRdb's table has in-frame clones only and misses some. The table shows fewer than 300,000 clones, with around 87% occurring only once. The specimen sequenced was PBMCs. All receptors come from a woman aged 18-35 years in good health and CMV-seronegative.

The count of this clone is one. The rearrangement links TRBV10-1 to TRBJ1-4, with 9 bases identical to TRBD1. CDR1 and CDR2 from the germline V gene are WNHNN and SYGVQD (reference sequence). This CDR3 has 16 residues. J gave up 5 bases and V 2 bases, and 6 bases lay outside the gene matches. The CDR3, as DNA: TGCGCCAGCAGTGAGCGAAGGACAGGGGAAAATGAAAAACTGTTTTTT. Its protein is CASSERRTGENEKLFF.

The J gene is TRBJ2-2, the V gene TRBV6-5; no clear D gene. The V and J ends lost 2 bases and 2 bases respectively, with 12 bases between them. The CDR3 contains 16 residues. Germline values: CDR1 MNHEY, CDR2 SVGAGI. The CDR3 loop reads CASSYRQVGNTGELFF. DNA of the CDR3: TGTGCCAGCAGTTACAGGCAGGTCGGCAACACCGGGGAGCTGTTTTTT.

V and J are TRBV29-1 and TRBJ2-2; weak D call: TRBD1 (6 bases). Germline V gene sequence: CDR1 SQVTM, CDR2 ANQGSEA. This CDR3 is 14 amino acids long. V gave up 6 bases and J gave up 0 bases, with 11 bases separating them. This CDR3 reads CSVRQDSNTGELFF. The CDR3 region has the DNA TGCAGCGTAAGACAGGACTCGAACACCGGGGAGCTGTTTTTT.

The gene calls are TRBV27 and TRBJ2-7; TRBD1 agrees at 11 bases. Germline V gene lookup returns CDR1 MNHEY and CDR2 SMNVEV (reference sequence). There are 15 residues in the CDR3. Trimming took 7 bases from V and 5 from J; bases not matched to a gene: 10. DNA of the CDR3: TGTGCCAGCACCACAAGGGGGACAGGGGGTCACGAGCAGTACTTC. This sequence encodes CASTTRGTGGHEQYF.

This clone was observed a handful of times. The chain employs TRBV7-8 and TRBJ2-5, with 7 bases lining up with TRBD1. Germline CDR1 reads SGHVS; CDR2 reads FQNEAQ. J was trimmed by 5 bases and V by 4 bases; bases with no gene match: 10. The CDR3 loop spans 15 amino acids. CDR3 protein: CASSSRDSWQETQYF. DNA of the CDR3: TGTGCCAGCAGCTCGAGGGACAGCTGGCAGGAGACCCAGTACTTC.

V usage is TRBV18 and J usage is TRBJ2-7; maybe TRBD2 (5 bases). Germline CDR1 is KGHSH and CDR2 is LQKENI. Trimming pared 0 bases from V and 0 bases from J, leaving 6 bases between. This CDR3 contains 14 residues. CDR3 sequence: CASSPPRDSYEQYF. In DNA, the CDR3 is TGTGCCAGCTCACCACCCCGGGACTCCTACGAGCAGTACTTC.

The chain joins TRBV30 to TRBJ1-1; the D is unclear. The CDR3 contains 15 residues. Germline CDR1 is GTSNPN and CDR2 is SVGIG (reference sequence). The germline V and J ends were trimmed by 0 bases and 0 bases, with 11 bases remaining between them. As DNA, the CDR3 is TGTGCCTGGAGTGTACGGGGTCTTATGAACACTGAAGCTTTCTTT. It yields the protein CAWSVRGLMNTEAFF. Filled out from reference TRBV30 and TRBJ1-1, the complete variable domain reads SQTIHQWPATLVQPVGSPLSLECTVEGTSNPNLYWYRQAAGRGLQLLFYSVGIGQISSEVPQNLSASRPQDRQFILSSKKLLLSDSGFYLCAWSVRGLMNTEAFFGQGTRLTVV.

V usage is TRBV7-6 and J usage is TRBJ2-3, with 12 bases that match TRBD2. Germline trimming cut 3 bases from V and 6 bases from J; bases unmatched to any gene: 13. Germline CDR1 SGHVS, CDR2 FNYEAQ. CDR3 length: 18 residues. The CDR3 protein is CASSLGPGLAGGADTQYF. The DNA for the CDR3 is TGTGCCAGCAGCTTGGGGCCGGGACTAGCGGGCGGGGCGGATACGCAGTATTTT.

The chain employs TRBV10-3 and TRBJ2-1; 12 bases line up with TRBD2. The CDR3 spans 15 residues. V lost 6 bases, J lost 9 bases, and 9 bases stayed unmatched. Germline CDR1 is ENHRY and CDR2 is SYGVKD. CDR3 loop: CAIRETSGRQVEQFF. Here the CDR3 DNA reads TGTGCCATCAGGGAGACTAGCGGGAGACAGGTTGAGCAGTTCTTC.

The rearrangement uses TRBV28 and TRBJ1-2; 8 positions agree with TRBD1. The CDR3 runs to 14 residues. CDR1 and CDR2 (germline): MDHEN, SYDVKM. Trimming at V came to 8 bases and at J to 4 bases, leaving 9 bases not matched to a gene. CDR3 nucleotides: TGTGCCAGCCAGGACAGGGCCCCCGTCTATGGCTACACCTTC. Protein product: CASQDRAPVYGYTF.

The rearrangement uses TRBV10-3 and TRBJ2-7, with TRBD1 as a possible D gene (6 bases). The CDR3 has 13 residues. Per the germline V gene, CDR1 is ENHRY and CDR2 is SYGVKD. Trimming took off 4 bases at V and 5 bases at J, with 12 bases between the two ends. The chain's CDR3 is CAISGLQGHEQYF. CDR3 nucleotides: TGTGCCATCAGTGGTTTACAGGGTCACGAGCAGTACTTC.

This clone occurred a few times. The chain employs TRBV7-9 and TRBJ1-2; D perhaps matches TRBD1 (5 bases). CDR3 length equals 11 residues. Germline V CDR1 and CDR2: SEHNR, FQNEAQ (reference sequence). Trimming took off 5 bases at V and 10 bases at J, with 11 bases between the two ends. CDR3 sequence reads: CASSQGHYYTF. CDR3 coding DNA: TGTGCCAGCAGCCAAGGACATTACTACACCTTC.

The J gene is TRBJ1-1, the V gene TRBV4-3, with TRBD1 as a possible D gene (5 bases). This CDR3 is 16 amino acids long. The germline V gene encodes CDR1 LGHNA and CDR2 YSLEER. The V end was cut by 0 bases, the J end by 4 bases, with 15 bases between. In DNA form, the CDR3 reads TGCGCCAGCAGCCAAGACGGGGGAGAGGTGGGCACTGAAGCTTTCTTT. It specifies CASSQDGGEVGTEAFF.

The gene calls are TRBV25-1 and TRBJ2-5; 8 bases fit TRBD2. V trimming: 10 bases; J trimming: 0 bases; junction bases outside the gene matches: 13. Per germline, CDR1 MGHDK and CDR2 SYGVNS. The CDR3 runs to 16 residues. The CDR3 region has the DNA TGTGCCACCTCGGCGGGTACTAGCGGATACCAAGAGACCCAGTACTTC. Translation: CATSAGTSGYQETQYF.

The rearrangement uses TRBV7-6 and TRBJ2-1; 13 nucleotides match TRBD2. J gave up 6 bases and V 5 bases, and 13 bases lay outside the gene matches. The CDR3 consists of 18 residues. Germline values: CDR1 SGHVS, CDR2 FNYEAQ. The DNA for the CDR3 is TGTGCCAGCAGCGTCCTTGTAGGACTAGCGGGAGTAGGCAATGAGCAGTTCTTC. Protein: CASSVLVGLAGVGNEQFF.

This clone was detected only once. J is TRBJ2-7 and V is TRBV7-9; 9 positions match TRBD2. The junction had 12 bases not matched to a gene; V was cut back by 3 bases and J by 6 bases. Germline lookup yields CDR1 SEHNR and CDR2 FQNEAQ (reference sequence). The CDR3 contains 16 residues. CDR3 residues: CASSFPGREGPIEQYF. Here the CDR3 DNA reads TGTGCCAGCAGCTTTCCAGGGCGGGAGGGCCCTATCGAGCAGTACTTC.

V and J are TRBV11-3 and TRBJ1-5, with TRBD1 as a possible D gene (6 bases). The ends were cut back, 6 bases at V and 4 bases at J, with 16 bases in the middle. Germline V gene data show CDR1 as SGHNT and CDR2 as YENEEA. This CDR3 spans 15 amino acids. Here the CDR3 DNA reads TGTGCCAGCAGACTCTGGACAGCCCTAAATCAGCCCCAGCATTTT. This sequence encodes CASRLWTALNQPQHF.

The rearrangement uses TRBV28 and TRBJ2-7, with 9 bases that match TRBD1. Germline lookup yields CDR1 MDHEN and CDR2 SYDVKM. The CDR3 contains 15 residues. V lost 5 bases and J lost 3; bases outside the gene matches: 8. The CDR3 sequence: CASSLGTGTGYEQYF. As DNA, the CDR3 is TGTGCCAGCAGTCTCGGGACAGGGACTGGCTACGAGCAGTACTTC.

As DNA, the CDR3 is TGTGCCAGCAGTTTATCGCGACAGACAGATAGCAATCAGCCCCAGCATTTT. It codes for CASSLSRQTDSNQPQHF. The chain employs TRBV28 and TRBJ1-5; weak D call: TRBD1 (5 bases). The V gene's germline CDR1 is MDHEN and CDR2 SYDVKM. V lost 1 base, J lost 0 bases, and 13 bases lay in between. The CDR3 is 17 residues long.

The chain joins TRBV6-1 to TRBJ1-1, with 8 positions matching TRBD1. Per the germline V gene, CDR1 is MNHNS and CDR2 is SASEGT. V was clipped by 5 bases and J by 1 base; unmatched bases: 3. The CDR3 has 14 residues. Here the CDR3 DNA reads TGTGCCAGCAGTCGGGGACAGGCGAACACTGAAGCTTTCTTT. Encoded protein: CASSRGQANTEAFF.

This chain links TRBV27 with TRBJ2-1, with 13 bases matching TRBD2. Looked up from germline, CDR1 is MNHEY and CDR2 is SMNVEV (reference sequence). The CDR3 contains 15 residues. The trim removed 5 bases at V and 6 bases at J, leaving 4 bases unmatched. The CDR3 DNA follows: TGTGCCAGCAGTCCAGGGACTAGCGGGACCAATGAGCAGTTCTTC. Protein product: CASSPGTSGTNEQFF.

The chain employs TRBV6-5 and TRBJ2-7; the match to TRBD1 covers 10 bases. The V gene end was trimmed by 3 bases and the J gene end by 6 bases; junction bases not matched to a gene: 11. CDR3 length: 16 amino acids. Germline CDR1 MNHEY, CDR2 SVGAGI. The CDR3 is CASSYPTGQGWSEQYF. The CDR3 DNA reads TGTGCCAGCAGTTATCCAACGGGACAGGGGTGGTCCGAGCAGTACTTC.

The rearrangement links TRBV2 to TRBJ2-7, with TRBD2 identical over 9 bases. In germline, CDR1 is SNHLY, CDR2 FYNNEI. The CDR3 contains 15 residues. V lost 7 bases to trimming and J lost 5 bases; unmatched junction nucleotides: 12. The CDR3 DNA reads as TGTGCCAGCATCCCGGCCAGCGGGAGGTTTCACGAGCAGTACTTC. Amino acids: CASIPASGRFHEQYF.

This chain connects TRBV5-1 to TRBJ2-3; TRBD1 is a possible D gene (7 bases). Germline values: CDR1 SGHRS, CDR2 YFSETQ. This CDR3 spans 13 amino acids. Trimming stripped 6 bases from V and 4 bases from J, with 12 bases between. Here the CDR3 reads CASKSRGADTQYF. The CDR3 nucleotides are TGCGCCAGCAAATCCAGGGGGGCAGATACGCAGTATTTT.

V is TRBV5-6 and J is TRBJ2-7; 7 nucleotides agree with TRBD2. V was pared by 2 bases and J by 3 bases, with 5 bases of the junction left unmatched. Germline V gene data show CDR1 as SGHDT and CDR2 as YYEEEE. The CDR3 is 14 amino acids. CDR3 residues: CASSFGGVYYEQYF. In nucleotides, the CDR3 is TGTGCCAGCAGCTTTGGGGGGGTCTACTACGAGCAGTACTTC.

The V gene is TRBV25-1, the J gene TRBJ2-5; D may be TRBD1 (5 bases). This CDR3 comprises 13 residues. Trimming left V 8 bases short and J 4 bases short, with 14 bases between. Germline assignment: CDR1 MGHDK and CDR2 SYGVNS. The CDR3 spells CASGAHEGETQYF. CDR3 nucleotide sequence: TGTGCCAGCGGGGCCCACGAAGGAGAGACCCAGTACTTC.

This chain uses TRBV28 with TRBJ1-3; D remains ambiguous. Germline CDR1 and CDR2: MDHEN and SYDVKM. Between the trimmed V and J ends, which lost 5 bases and 3 bases, there was a span of 11 bases. The CDR3 is 14 residues long. Here the CDR3 reads CASSPPGLGNTIYF. CDR3 bases: TGTGCCAGCAGTCCCCCCGGTCTTGGAAACACCATATATTTT.

The chain combines TRBV10-3 with TRBJ2-3; 9 nucleotides align to TRBD1. Trimming at V came to 6 bases and at J to 1 base, leaving 2 bases not matched to a gene. Per germline, CDR1 ENHRY and CDR2 SYGVKD. This CDR3 is built from 14 residues. The CDR3 coding sequence is TGTGCCATCAGGACAGGGGGTGGCACAGATACGCAGTATTTT. It specifies CAIRTGGGTDTQYF.

This chain uses TRBV29-1 with TRBJ1-2; D is undetermined. Germline CDR1 is SQVTM and CDR2 is ANQGSEA. V was pared by 1 base and J by 8 bases, with 20 bases between. The CDR3 runs 15 residues. The CDR3 DNA is TGCAGCGTTGAAGGCGGTAAGAGGGATTCTCGAGGCTACACCTTC. Protein product: CSVEGGKRDSRGYTF.

The V call is TRBV9, the J call TRBJ1-1, with a tentative D call TRBD1 (6 bases). Germline CDR1 is SGDLS and CDR2 is YYNGEE. The CDR3 spans 14 residues. V was cut by 6 bases and J by 2 bases, with 14 bases left in between. The CDR3 nucleotides read TGTGCCAGCAAAGGCCCCGGGACAAACACTGAAGCTTTCTTT. Protein product: CASKGPGTNTEAFF.